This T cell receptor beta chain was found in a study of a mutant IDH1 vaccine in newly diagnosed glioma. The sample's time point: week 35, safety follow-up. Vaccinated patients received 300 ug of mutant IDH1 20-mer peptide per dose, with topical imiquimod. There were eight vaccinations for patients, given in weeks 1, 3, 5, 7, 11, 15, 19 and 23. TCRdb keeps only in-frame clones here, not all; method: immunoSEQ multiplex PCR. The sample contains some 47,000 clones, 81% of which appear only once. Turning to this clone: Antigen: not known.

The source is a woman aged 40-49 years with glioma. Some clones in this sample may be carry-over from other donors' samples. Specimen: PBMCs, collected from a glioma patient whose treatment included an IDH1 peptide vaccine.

CDR3 protein: CASSVLAGGPDTQYF. The CDR3 nucleotides are TGTGCCAGCAGCGTACTAGCGGGAGGGCCGGATACGCAGTATTTT. This sequence joins TRBV6-1 and TRBJ2-3, with TRBD2 identical over 13 bases. Germline CDR1 MNHNS, CDR2 SASEGT. The CDR3 contains 15 residues. The trim removed 6 bases at V and 6 bases at J, leaving 6 bases unmatched.